Listed below are T cell receptor beta chains from one sample, sequenced in a study of shared clonotypes between healthy human individuals. Using immunoSEQ multiplex PCR, the repertoire was profiled, and TCRdb retains in-frame clones only, with some absent. The table includes over 950,000 clones, around 77% detected once. The specimen was memory CD4+ T cells from PBMCs. These receptors came from a man between 18 and 29 years old in good health. Some clones in this sample may be carry-over from other donors' samples. Both conserved end residues are part of each CDR3. D genes are given only for firm matches. The size field is filled for only some rows; it gives once, few, many or a size class.

D gene	clone size	V gene	J gene	CDR3 DNA	CDR3 protein
-	-	TRBV30	TRBJ1-1	TGTGCCTGGAGTGGTACGAACACTGAAGCTTTCTTT	CAWSGTNTEAFF
TRBD2	once	TRBV7-9	TRBJ2-1	TGTGCCAGCTCGAGACTAGCGGGAGTCTATGAGCAGTTCTTC	CASSRLAGVYEQFF
-	-	TRBV6-6	TRBJ2-7	TGTGCCAGCAGTTTTGGCGGGTCCTCCTACGAGCAGTACTTC	CASSFGGSSYEQYF
-	-	TRBV6-1	TRBJ1-2	TGTGCCAGCAGTGGAGAGGCAGGGGCGACCTACGGCTACACCTTC	CASSGEAGATYGYTF
TRBD1	-	TRBV6-5	TRBJ1-2	TGTGCCAGCAGAAACAGGGGAGGCTATGGCTACACCTTC	CASRNRGGYGYTF
TRBD1	once	TRBV30	TRBJ1-2	TGTGCCTGGAGGAGACAGGGGATCTTCCCCTATGGCTACACCTTC	CAWRRQGIFPYGYTF
-	-	TRBV30	TRBJ2-5	TGTGCCTGGAGCCCAGACAGGGCGGGAGGGACCCAGTACTTC	CAWSPDRAGGTQYF
TRBD2	-	TRBV9	TRBJ2-7	TGTGCCAGCAGCCTAGGACTAGCGGCCTACGAGCAGTACTTC	CASSLGLAAYEQYF
-	-	TRBV6-5	TRBJ2-1	TGTGCCAGCAGGGACCCTGGAAATGAGCAGTTCTTC	CASRDPGNEQFF
TRBD2	-	TRBV6-6	TRBJ2-1	TGTGCCAGCAGTTTACGGGAGGGCCAGAGGTTCTTC	CASSLREGQRFF
-	-	TRBV28	TRBJ2-1	TGTGCCAGCCAAAGACCAGGGGTTGCCTACAATGAGCAGTTCTTC	CASQRPGVAYNEQFF
TRBD1	-	TRBV6-5	TRBJ2-2	TGTGCCAGCAGTTCGTCAGGGGGCCACGGGGAGCTGTTTTTT	CASSSSGGHGELFF
-	-	TRBV2	TRBJ2-3	TGTGCCAGCAGGTACCGGGGAGAGGCTACAGATACGCAGTATTTT	CASRYRGEATDTQYF
-	many	TRBV19	TRBJ1-2	TGTGCCAGTAGTCGCTACAGGGCTGGCTACACCTTC	CASSRYRAGYTF
-	-	TRBV7-2	TRBJ2-3	TGTGCCAGCAGCTTAGTCGGTGGGAGTGTCACAGATACGCAGTATTTT	CASSLVGGSVTDTQYF
-	few	TRBV7-9	TRBJ2-4	TGTGCCAGCAGTTTAGTACCTAGCGCTAAAAACATTCAGTACTTC	CASSLVPSAKNIQYF
-	-	TRBV19	TRBJ2-1	TGTGCCAGTAGTACATCCGAGGGCCTGTTTAGGAATGAGCAGTTCTTC	CASSTSEGLFRNEQFF
-	-	TRBV2	TRBJ1-1	TGTGCCAGCAGTGATTGGGGGACGGCTGAAGCTTTCTTT	CASSDWGTAEAFF
-	-	TRBV5-1	TRBJ1-5	TGCGCCAGCAGCTTGGCTGGCCATCAGCCCCAGCATTTT	CASSLAGHQPQHF
-	-	TRBV4-2	TRBJ2-7	TGTGCCAGCAGCCAAGCCGGGACGGGAGCCTACGAGCAGTACTTC	CASSQAGTGAYEQYF
-	-	TRBV5-1	TRBJ2-3	TGCGCCAGCAGCTTGGACAGGGCGATAGATACGCAGTATTTT	CASSLDRAIDTQYF
-	-	TRBV30	TRBJ1-3	TGTGCCTGGATTAATGGGCCCGGAAACACCATATATTTT	CAWINGPGNTIYF
-	once	TRBV11-2	TRBJ1-4	TGTGCCAGCAGCTTAGTTGCGGATGAAAAACTGTTTTTT	CASSLVADEKLFF
-	-	TRBV10-1	TRBJ2-7	TGCGCCAGCAGTCCCGTAGGGGAGCAGTACTTC	CASSPVGEQYF
TRBD1	-	TRBV30	TRBJ1-1	TGTGCCTGCCGGGACAGGGGGGGGAACACTGAAGCTTTCTTT	CACRDRGGNTEAFF
TRBD1	-	TRBV6-5	TRBJ1-1	TGTGCCAGCACCCGACAGGGGGTTAACACTGAAGCTTTCTTT	CASTRQGVNTEAFF
TRBD2	-	TRBV9	TRBJ2-1	TGTGCCAGTGGGACTAGCGGGAGAGGATCCTACAATGAGCAGTTCTTC	CASGTSGRGSYNEQFF
-	once	TRBV7-9	TRBJ1-3	TGTGCCAGCAGCCTACAGGGACCCAACACCATATATTTT	CASSLQGPNTIYF
-	few	TRBV7-3	TRBJ1-2	TGTGCCAGCAGCACCGCTCGGGGCTATGGCTACACCTTC	CASSTARGYGYTF
-	-	TRBV7-2	TRBJ2-7	TGTGCCAGCAGCTTACAGATAAACTACGAGCAGTACTTC	CASSLQINYEQYF
-	-	TRBV28	TRBJ1-3	TGTGCCAGCACTACAGCCTCTGGAAACACCATATATTTT	CASTTASGNTIYF
-	few	TRBV28	TRBJ2-3	TGTGCCACCCGCCGGGGGCGAAGTACAGATACGCAGTATTTT	CATRRGRSTDTQYF
TRBD2	-	TRBV5-8	TRBJ2-7	TGTGCCAGCAGCCGGACTAGACTCTACGAGCAGTACTTC	CASSRTRLYEQYF
-	-	TRBV6-5	TRBJ1-1	TGTGCCAGCAGACTTCTGGACAGCTTTCCTGAAGCTTTCTTT	CASRLLDSFPEAFF
TRBD1	-	TRBV28	TRBJ2-6	TGTGCCAGCAGTTCCGAGGGGGCGCGTGGGGCCAACGTCCTGACTTTC	CASSSEGARGANVLTF
-	-	TRBV4-2	TRBJ2-2	TGTGCCAGCAGCCGGCAGACAGGAAGAAACACCGGGGAGCTGTTTTTT	CASSRQTGRNTGELFF
TRBD1	-	TRBV28	TRBJ2-1	TGTGCCAGCAGTCCGGGGACAGGTCGGTACAATGAGCAGTTCTTC	CASSPGTGRYNEQFF
TRBD2	-	TRBV27	TRBJ2-7	TGTGCCAGCAGTCTCGGCACCGGGACTACTCTTCCCTACGAGCAGTACTTC	CASSLGTGTTLPYEQYF
-	-	TRBV6-5	TRBJ2-2	TGTGCCAGCAGTTACTCTCCGGGCACCGGGGAGCTGTTTTTT	CASSYSPGTGELFF
-	-	TRBV7-2	TRBJ1-2	TGTGCCAGCAGCTCCCAGGGCTATGGCTACACCTTC	CASSSQGYGYTF
TRBD2	-	TRBV7-3	TRBJ2-1	TGTGCCAGCAGGCTTACCGGGACTAGTTACGATGAGCAGTTCTTC	CASRLTGTSYDEQFF
-	-	TRBV7-9	TRBJ1-3	TGTGCCAGCAGCGGCGGGCGTGCCGTACCCAGAAACACCATATATTTT	CASSGGRAVPRNTIYF
TRBD2	-	TRBV11-2	TRBJ2-1	TGTGCCAGCAGCTTGCGGTTGGCTAGCGGGAGTGAGGAGCAGTTCTTC	CASSLRLASGSEEQFF
TRBD1	-	TRBV5-4	TRBJ2-7	TGTGCCAGCAGCCGATCGACAGGGGGCGGGCAGTACTTC	CASSRSTGGGQYF
-	once	TRBV6-5	TRBJ2-5	TGTGCCAGCAGTCGGACATCTTCGGAGACCCAGTACTTC	CASSRTSSETQYF
TRBD1	-	TRBV19	TRBJ1-1	TGTGCCAGTAGTATAGATCGCCACAGGGGAGGGAACACTGAAGCTTTCTTT	CASSIDRHRGGNTEAFF
-	-	TRBV21-1	TRBJ2-1	TGTGCCAGCAGCAAAGTCTCGGACATCGACTCCTACAATGAGCAGTTCTTC	CASSKVSDIDSYNEQFF
TRBD2	-	TRBV14	TRBJ2-3	TGTGCCAGCAGCTTTATTGGACTAGCGGGAATAACAGATACGCAGTATTTT	CASSFIGLAGITDTQYF
TRBD2	-	TRBV5-8	TRBJ2-3	TGTGCCAGCAGCATAGGTCAGGCGGGAGGTGGCGATACGCAGTATTTT	CASSIGQAGGGDTQYF
-	-	TRBV29-1	TRBJ2-1	TGCAGCGCGACTACCTACAATGAGCAGTTCTTC	CSATTYNEQFF